Each of the 15 T cell receptor beta chains below was sequenced from the same sample in a study of cytomegalovirus exposure and HLA in healthy donors. 13 Jbeta primers and 60 Vbeta primers were used for the PCR. This table comes from immunoSEQ multiplex PCR, and its TCRdb copy is limited to in-frame clones, with some not included. The sample lists 150,000 to 200,000 clones, 82% seen once, with 1.5% to 1.9% in the top ten. Sample: PBMCs. Receptors originate from a man aged 40-50 years in good health and CMV-seronegative.

The chain employs TRBV4-3 and TRBJ2-3; 9 bases map to TRBD2. J gave up 8 bases and V 0 bases, and 3 bases lay outside the gene matches. Looked up from germline, CDR1 is LGHNA and CDR2 is YSLEER. The CDR3 extends over 14 amino acids. CDR3 sequence: CASSQDSGGRTQYF. CDR3 in DNA: TGCGCCAGCAGCCAAGATAGCGGGGGACGTACGCAGTATTTT.

The chain carries TRBV19 and TRBJ1-5; D is undetermined. The V gene's germline CDR1 is LNHDA and CDR2 SQIVND (reference sequence). This CDR3 spans 18 amino acids. V was shortened by 4 bases and J by 2 bases, with 21 bases between the two germline ends. The CDR3, as DNA: TGTGCCAGTAGTAAGTTAATAGCGGGGAAGGTTGGCAATCAGCCCCAGCATTTT. Translated, it gives CASSKLIAGKVGNQPQHF.

CDR3 protein: CASSHGIRGKGNTIYF. In DNA, the CDR3 is TGTGCCAGCAGCCACGGTATACGGGGTAAAGGAAACACCATATATTTT. This chain uses TRBV7-2 with TRBJ1-3, with D hard to call. Germline V gene data show CDR1 as SGHTA and CDR2 as FQGNSA. The CDR3 has 16 amino acids. V lost 5 bases and J lost 4, with 18 bases in between.

This chain uses TRBV28 with TRBJ2-1; TRBD2 matches 10 bases. The J segment lost 6 bases and the V segment lost 4 bases, leaving 12 bases of the junction unmatched. Germline CDR1 MDHEN, CDR2 SYDVKM. The CDR3 is 17 residues long. Written as DNA, the CDR3 is TGTGCCAGCAGTTCCTTAGCGGGGGGCCTTCTAAGCAATGAGCAGTTCTTC. Translation: CASSSLAGGLLSNEQFF.

The chain uses TRBV4-1 and TRBJ2-3; 10 bases align to TRBD2. V lost 0 bases, J lost 3 bases, and 3 bases stayed unmatched. The germline CDR1 and CDR2 sequences are MGHRA and YSYEKL. The CDR3 has 16 residues. The CDR3, as DNA: TGCGCCAGCAGCCAAGAGTCTAGCGGGAGAACAGATACGCAGTATTTT. It specifies CASSQESSGRTDTQYF.

The gene calls are TRBV6-6 and TRBJ2-5; D gene uncertain. Germline V CDR1 and CDR2: MNHNY, SVGAGI (reference sequence). The ends were cut back, 0 bases at V and 7 bases at J, with 6 bases in the middle. The CDR3 has 12 residues. Written as DNA, the CDR3 is TGTGCCAGCAGTTACTCTCCGGGGACCCAGTACTTC. Translating gives CASSYSPGTQYF.

The chain has TRBV7-2 and TRBJ2-1; 7 nucleotides align to TRBD1. The CDR3 loop spans 15 amino acids. The V segment lost 2 bases and the J segment 9 bases; nucleotides outside the gene matches: 10. Germline loops: CDR1 SGHTA, CDR2 FQGNSA. This chain's CDR3 is CASSLFPTGSSEQFF. The CDR3 DNA sequence: TGTGCCAGCAGCTTATTCCCGACAGGGTCGAGTGAGCAGTTCTTC.

J is TRBJ2-7 and V is TRBV5-1; 16 bases line up with TRBD2. The CDR3 has 17 amino acids. Trimming took 0 bases from V and 1 from J; bases not matched to a gene: 1. Germline V gene sequence: CDR1 SGHRS, CDR2 YFSETQ. The CDR3: CASSLGGLAGGSYEQYF. In DNA, the CDR3 is TGCGCCAGCAGCTTGGGGGGACTAGCGGGGGGGTCCTACGAGCAGTACTTC.

This clone has a handful of counts. The rearrangement joins TRBV28 to TRBJ2-7, with D possibly matching TRBD2 (5 bases). Germline V CDR1 and CDR2: MDHEN, SYDVKM. There are 13 residues in the CDR3. Trimming took off 4 bases at V and 4 bases at J, with 11 bases between the two ends. The CDR3 region has the DNA TGTGCCAGCAGTTCAGGACTCCAGTACGAGCAGTACTTC. This encodes CASSSGLQYEQYF.

The chain joins TRBV2 to TRBJ1-4, with TRBD1 as a possible D gene (5 bases). The CDR3 is 13 residues long. Deletions cut 7 bases from V and 8 bases from J, with 14 bases between. Germline V gives CDR1 SNHLY, CDR2 FYNNEI. CDR3 amino acids: CASNVGREEKLFF. CDR3 DNA: TGTGCCAGCAACGTAGGCAGGGAAGAAAAACTGTTTTTT.

The chain combines TRBV7-3 with TRBJ2-5, with 11 bases matching TRBD2. CDR3 size: 12 residues. J lost 11 bases, V lost 5 bases, and 4 bases had no gene match. Germline CDR1 reads SGHTA; CDR2 reads FQGTGA. CDR3 in amino acids: CASSLAGGRQYF. In DNA form, the CDR3 reads TGTGCCAGCAGCCTAGCGGGGGGCCGGCAGTACTTC.

This chain uses TRBV13 with TRBJ2-5; D is perhaps TRBD2 (7 bases). The length of the CDR3 is 14 residues. Germline assignment: CDR1 PRHDT and CDR2 FYEKMQ (reference sequence). V was cut by 4 bases and J by 5 bases, with 14 bases left in between. The CDR3 is CASSSTGGAETQYF. CDR3 nucleotide sequence: TGTGCCAGCAGCTCAACTGGGGGGGCTGAGACCCAGTACTTC.

This chain connects TRBV6-5 to TRBJ1-1; no firm D call. Germline CDR1 reads MNHEY; CDR2 reads SVGAGI. Trimming pared 0 bases from V and 11 bases from J, leaving 10 bases between. The CDR3 is made up of 12 amino acids. The DNA of the CDR3 is TGTGCCAGCAGTTACTCGACGGGGAACGCTTTCTTT. Amino acid sequence: CASSYSTGNAFF.

This clone showed up just a few times. The chain is built from TRBV5-1 and TRBJ2-7, with D perhaps TRBD2 (5 bases). This CDR3 comprises 14 residues. V was pared by 0 bases and J by 4 bases, with 11 bases between. Germline-derived CDR1 and CDR2 are SGHRS and YFSETQ. The CDR3 is CASSLVGDGYEQYF. DNA of the CDR3: TGCGCCAGCAGCTTGGTCGGGGATGGTTACGAGCAGTACTTC.

The chain links TRBV11-2 to TRBJ1-2; 7 nucleotides line up with TRBD1. Germline V gene sequence: CDR1 SGHAT, CDR2 FQNNGV. The CDR3 is made up of 14 amino acids. The V and J ends lost 5 bases and 2 bases, in that order; junction bases with no gene match: 5. The CDR3 coding sequence is TGTGCCAGCAGCCTACAGGGGCAGAACTATGGCTACACCTTC. This sequence encodes CASSLQGQNYGYTF.